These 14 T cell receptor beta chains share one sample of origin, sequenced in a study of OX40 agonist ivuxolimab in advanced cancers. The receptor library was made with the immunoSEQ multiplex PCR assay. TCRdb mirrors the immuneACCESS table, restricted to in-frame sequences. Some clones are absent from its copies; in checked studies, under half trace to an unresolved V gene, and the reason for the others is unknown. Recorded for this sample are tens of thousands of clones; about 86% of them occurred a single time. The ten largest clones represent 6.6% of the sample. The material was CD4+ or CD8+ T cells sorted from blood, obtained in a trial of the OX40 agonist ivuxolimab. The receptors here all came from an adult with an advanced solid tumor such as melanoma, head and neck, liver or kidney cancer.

This CDR3 is CASSMDRRRFYGYTF. In DNA form, the CDR3 reads TGTGCCAGTAGTATGGACAGGAGGCGCTTCTATGGCTACACCTTC. The V call is TRBV19, the J call TRBJ1-2; 7 nucleotides match TRBD1. The germline gives CDR1 LNHDA, CDR2 SQIVND (reference sequence). The junction had 8 bases not matched to a gene; V was cut back by 3 bases and J by 4 bases. The CDR3 contains 15 residues. Full variable domain (missing parts from reference TRBV19 and TRBJ1-2): DGGITQSPKYLFRKEGQNVTLSCEQNLNHDAMYWYRQDPGQGLRLIYYSQIVNDFQKGDIAEGYSVSREKKESFPLTVTSAQKNPTAFYLCASSMDRRRFYGYTFGSGTRLTVV.

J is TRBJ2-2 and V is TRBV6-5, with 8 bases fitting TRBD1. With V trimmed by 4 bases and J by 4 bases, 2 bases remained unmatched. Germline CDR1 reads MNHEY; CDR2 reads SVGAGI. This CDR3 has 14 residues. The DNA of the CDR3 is TGTGCCAGCAGTTGGACAGGGCCCACCGGGGAGCTGTTTTTT. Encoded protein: CASSWTGPTGELFF.

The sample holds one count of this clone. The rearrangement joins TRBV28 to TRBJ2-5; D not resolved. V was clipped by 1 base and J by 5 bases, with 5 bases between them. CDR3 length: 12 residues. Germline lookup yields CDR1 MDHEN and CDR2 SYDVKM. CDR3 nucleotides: TGTGCCAGCAGTTTATTGGTGGAGACCCAGTACTTC. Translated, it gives CASSLLVETQYF.

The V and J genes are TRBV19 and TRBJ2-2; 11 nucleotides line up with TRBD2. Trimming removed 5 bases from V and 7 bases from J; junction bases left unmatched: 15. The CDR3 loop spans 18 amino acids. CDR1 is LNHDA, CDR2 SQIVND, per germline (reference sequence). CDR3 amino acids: CASSFRLSGRAPDGELFF. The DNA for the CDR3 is TGTGCCAGTAGTTTCAGACTTAGCGGGAGGGCCCCGGACGGGGAGCTGTTTTTT.

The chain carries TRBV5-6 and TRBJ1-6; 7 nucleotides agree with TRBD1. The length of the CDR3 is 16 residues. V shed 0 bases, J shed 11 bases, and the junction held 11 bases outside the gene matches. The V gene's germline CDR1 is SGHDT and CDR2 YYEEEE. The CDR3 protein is CASSLDTGVRLAPLHF. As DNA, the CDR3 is TGTGCCAGCAGCTTGGATACAGGGGTAAGATTGGCACCCCTCCACTTT.

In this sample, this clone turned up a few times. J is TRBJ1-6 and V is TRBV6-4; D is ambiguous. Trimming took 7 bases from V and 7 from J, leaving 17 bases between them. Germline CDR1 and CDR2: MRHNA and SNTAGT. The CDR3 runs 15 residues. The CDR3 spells CASTPGPDANSPLHF. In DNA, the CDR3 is TGTGCCAGCACCCCGGGTCCTGATGCCAATTCACCCCTCCACTTT.

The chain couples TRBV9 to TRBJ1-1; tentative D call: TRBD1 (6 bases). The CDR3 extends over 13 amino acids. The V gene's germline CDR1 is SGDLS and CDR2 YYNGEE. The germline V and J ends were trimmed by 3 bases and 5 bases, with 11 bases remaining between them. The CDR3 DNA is TGTGCCAGCAGCGCGGGGGGCTGGACTGAAGCTTTCTTT. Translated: CASSAGGWTEAFF.

The CDR3: CAAWSPSEQETQYF. The CDR3 DNA is TGTGCCGCCTGGAGTCCCTCGGAGCAAGAGACCCAGTACTTC. The chain uses TRBV30 and TRBJ2-5; unclear D gene. Looked up from germline, CDR1 is GTSNPN and CDR2 is SVGIG (reference sequence). The CDR3 loop spans 14 amino acids. Trimming left V 8 bases short and J 2 bases short, with 18 bases between.

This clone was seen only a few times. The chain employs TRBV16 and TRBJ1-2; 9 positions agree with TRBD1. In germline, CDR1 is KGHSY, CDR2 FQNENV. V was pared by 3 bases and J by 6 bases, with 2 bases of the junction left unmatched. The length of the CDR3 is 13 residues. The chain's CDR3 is CASSQGQGHGYTF. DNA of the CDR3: TGTGCCAGCAGCCAGGGACAGGGTCATGGCTACACCTTC.

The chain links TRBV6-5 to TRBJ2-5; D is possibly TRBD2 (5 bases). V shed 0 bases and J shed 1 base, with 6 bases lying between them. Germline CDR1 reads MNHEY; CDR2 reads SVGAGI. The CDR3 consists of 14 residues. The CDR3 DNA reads TGTGCCAGCAGTTACTCCGGGGTCCAAGAGACCCAGTACTTC. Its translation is CASSYSGVQETQYF.

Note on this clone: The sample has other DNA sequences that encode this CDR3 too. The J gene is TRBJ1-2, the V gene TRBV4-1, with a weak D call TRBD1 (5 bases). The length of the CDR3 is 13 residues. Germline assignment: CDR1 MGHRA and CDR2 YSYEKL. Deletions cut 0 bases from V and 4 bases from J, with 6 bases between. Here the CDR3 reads CASSQDGGYGYTF. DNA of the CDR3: TGCGCCAGCAGCCAAGATGGGGGCTATGGCTACACCTTC.

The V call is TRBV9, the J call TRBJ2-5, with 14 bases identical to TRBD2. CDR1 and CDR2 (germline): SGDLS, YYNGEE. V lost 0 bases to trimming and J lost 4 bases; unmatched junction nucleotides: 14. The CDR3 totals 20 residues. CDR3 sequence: CASSVALSGTSGRAPETQYF. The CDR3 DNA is TGTGCCAGCAGCGTAGCATTGTCGGGGACTAGCGGGAGAGCGCCAGAGACCCAGTACTTC.

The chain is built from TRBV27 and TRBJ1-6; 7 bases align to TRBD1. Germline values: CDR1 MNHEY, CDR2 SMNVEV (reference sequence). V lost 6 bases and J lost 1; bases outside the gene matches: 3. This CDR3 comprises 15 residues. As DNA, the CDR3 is TGTGCCAGCAGAACAGGGGAGTCCTATAATTCACCCCTCCACTTT. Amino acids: CASRTGESYNSPLHF.

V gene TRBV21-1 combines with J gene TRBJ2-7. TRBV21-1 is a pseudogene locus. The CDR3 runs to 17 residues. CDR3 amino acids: CASSKPPAKPGEYEQYF. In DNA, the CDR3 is TGTGCCAGCAGCAAGCCCCCTGCCAAGCCTGGGGAATACGAGCAGTACTTC.